This T cell receptor beta chain was obtained from a study of identifying expanded T cells in peripheral blood (dated by TCRdb to between 2017 and 2020). Describing the broader study: Separate aliquots of the same genomic DNA pool were sequenced to produce technical replicates, and four replicates were compared in pairs.

V and J are truncated by 3 bases and 9 bases respectively, leaving an intervening sequence of 25 bases. The CDR3 numbers 17 residues from cysteine through phenylalanine. The kept DNA is CDR3 alone, 51 bases in frame from the first base. The germline V gene yields SGDLS for CDR1 and YYNGEE for CDR2. Worth noting for this clone: There is no known antigen for this receptor. No base-level quality is on record; no much larger clone is a single base apart.

The study at large found these results: Between technical replicates the binomial model flagged about 1.1 differentially abundant clones, whereas over around 2 weeks the binomial model flagged about 16.4 and over approximately 4 weeks around 19. The authors expected biological variance in healthy repertoires might increase further over much longer intervals such as months to years. Across all healthy donors, variance in clone template counts between approximately two-week samples was found to increase significantly with total template count. Across all healthy-donor time intervals, the beta-binomial model significantly lowered both the number of clones called differentially abundant and the false-positive rate.

TCRbeta CDR3 regions were profiled with the immunoSEQ Assay using bias-controlled multiplex PCR amplification of genomic DNA. On the study's bioinformatics: To quantify the absolute abundance of each unique TCRbeta CDR3 region, the sequences were collapsed and filtered. Differential abundance was tested with two models: a binomial (Fisher-equivalent) model and a beta-binomial model that adds time-dependent variance fitted from healthy donors. Clones with fewer than 5 combined templates were excluded, and clones with Benjamini-Hochberg FDR below 0.01 were called differentially abundant. The form v = (b*log(k)+a)^2 was used to model beta-binomial variance as a function of total template count across the two samples. TCRdb obtained this table from immuneACCESS and retained in-frame rearrangements with V and J assigned. These tables miss some clones; where compared with another copy, unresolved V genes account for less than half of the shortfall, and the remainder is unexplained. The DNA was the basis for D and trimming; V, J and clone size are from that table. The table for this sample lists around 90,000 clones; approximately 88% of them were counted only once. The ten largest clones capture 4% of the sample.

During the collection period, no infections or other immune events were recorded for the healthy donors. Time-dependent variance in a beta-binomial model of T-cell clone differential abundance was calibrated using healthy-donor blood repertoires as a training cohort. The training cohort was composed of approximately ten healthy donors, 3 female and 7 male. The donors were between roughly 25 and 70 years old, with an average age of approximately 45 years. Obtained from a commercial supplier, whole blood was collected from each healthy donor at three time points set around 2 weeks apart. For immunosequencing, genomic DNA was extracted from unsorted whole blood.

Sequenced sample: blood. This sequence uses TRBV9 and TRBJ2-1, with a tentative D call of TRBD1 or TRBD2, each matching 7 bases. This sequence was found in a person aged 18-70 years in good health. The CDR3 has the sequence CASSGDSPAYRGGEQFF. The nucleotides read TGTGCCAGCAGCGGGGACAGCCCGGCCTATAGGGGGGGTGAGCAGTTCTTC.